Following are 8 T cell receptor beta chains from one sample sequenced in a study of blood T cell repertoires in COVID-19. This table comes from immunoSEQ multiplex PCR, and its TCRdb copy is limited to in-frame clones, with some not included. In the table there are approximately 260,000 clones, around 84% of which are singletons. Sequencing was carried out using PBMCs or T cells enriched from blood (not recorded which). The receptors here all came from a woman aged 45-65 years who had been exposed to COVID-19.

Concerning this clone itself: This specimen includes other DNA sequences encoding the same CDR3. V usage is TRBV7-3 and J usage is TRBJ2-1; tentatively, D is TRBD1 (6 bases). V was clipped by 1 base and J by 7 bases, with 8 bases between them. CDR1 and CDR2 from the germline V gene are SGHTA and FQGTGA. CDR3 length equals 13 residues. The CDR3 region has the DNA TGTGCCAGCAGCTTAAGAGGGGGTAATGAGCAGTTCTTC. It yields the protein CASSLRGGNEQFF.

This clone has only one observation. The chain joins TRBV4-3 to TRBJ2-7; maybe TRBD2 (6 bases). Germline assignment: CDR1 LGHNA and CDR2 YSLEER. CDR3 size: 17 residues. Trimming removed 0 bases from V and 2 bases from J, with 17 bases in between. The CDR3 coding sequence is TGCGCCAGCAGCCAAGATATGAGGACTACAATCCCCTACGAGCAGTACTTC. Translation: CASSQDMRTTIPYEQYF.

The J gene is TRBJ1-5, the V gene TRBV19, with 8 nucleotides matching TRBD1. With 1 base clipped from V and 5 bases from J, the junction kept 4 bases outside the gene matches. CDR1 is LNHDA, CDR2 SQIVND, per germline (reference sequence). The CDR3 covers 15 residues. The CDR3 DNA follows: TGTGCCAGTAGTATAGGGACAGGGACCTATCAGCCCCAGCATTTT. Translated: CASSIGTGTYQPQHF.

This chain connects TRBV18 to TRBJ1-3; D unclear. The V end was cut by 6 bases, the J end by 4 bases, with 19 bases between. CDR1 and CDR2 from the germline V gene are KGHSH and LQKENI. The CDR3 sequence is 16 residues long. CDR3 sequence: CASSPSEELGGNTIYF. The CDR3 DNA is TGTGCCAGCTCGCCAAGCGAAGAGTTAGGAGGAAACACCATATATTTT.

V gene TRBV5-6 combines with J gene TRBJ1-4; no reliable D call. The CDR3 covers 14 residues. Germline assignment: CDR1 SGHDT and CDR2 YYEEEE. The ends were cut back, 3 bases at V and 0 bases at J, with 6 bases in the middle. The CDR3 reads CASSSSTTNEKLFF. CDR3 nucleotide sequence: TGTGCCAGCAGCTCTTCTACAACTAATGAAAAACTGTTTTTT.

The J gene is TRBJ1-5, the V gene TRBV2, with D possibly matching TRBD1 (5 bases). Germline CDR1 reads SNHLY; CDR2 reads FYNNEI. V lost 2 bases, J lost 8 bases, and 13 bases lay in between. This CDR3 has 14 amino acids. The CDR3, as DNA: TGTGCCAGCAGTGAAAGGGGCCCCAGGGAGCCCCAGCATTTT. This codes for CASSERGPREPQHF.

V and J are TRBV6-6 and TRBJ1-6; D not certain. This CDR3 is 13 amino acids long. Trimming removed 5 bases at V and 9 bases at J, with 11 bases between. The germline V gene has CDR1 MNHNY and CDR2 SVGAGI (reference sequence). The CDR3: CASSGGRSSPLHF. The CDR3 coding sequence is TGTGCCAGCAGTGGAGGGAGAAGTTCACCCCTCCACTTT.

This sequence joins TRBV5-1 and TRBJ2-7, with 7 bases that match TRBD1. Unmatched junction bases numbered 4, after V lost 1 base and J lost 6 bases. Germline values: CDR1 SGHRS, CDR2 YFSETQ. The CDR3 loop spans 13 amino acids. CDR3 region: CASSLTGAGEQYF. The CDR3 bases are TGCGCCAGCAGCTTGACAGGGGCGGGCGAGCAGTACTTC.